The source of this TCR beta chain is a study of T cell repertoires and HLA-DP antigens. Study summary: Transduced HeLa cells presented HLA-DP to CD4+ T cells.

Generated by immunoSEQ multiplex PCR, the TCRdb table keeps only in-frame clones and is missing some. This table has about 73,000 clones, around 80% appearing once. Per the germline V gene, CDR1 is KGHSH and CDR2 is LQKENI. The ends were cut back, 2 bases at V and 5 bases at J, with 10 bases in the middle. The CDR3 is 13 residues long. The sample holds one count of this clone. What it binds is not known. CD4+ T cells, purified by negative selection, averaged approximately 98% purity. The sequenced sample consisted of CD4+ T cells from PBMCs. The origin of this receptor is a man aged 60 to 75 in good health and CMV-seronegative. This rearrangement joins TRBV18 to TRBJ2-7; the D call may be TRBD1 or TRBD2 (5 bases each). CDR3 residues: CASSPGTGDEQYV. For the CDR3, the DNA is TGTGCCAGCTCACCAGGGACGGGTGACGAGCAGTACGTC.